This T cell receptor beta chain was recovered during a study of cytomegalovirus exposure and HLA in healthy donors. Study results and caveats: TCR beta chain V- and J-gene trimming was linked, in a later analysis, to a missense variant in DCLRE1C. A later analysis, which compared TCR beta chains of equal frequency, found the HLA-associated ones more clonally expanded.

Donors were ostensibly healthy at sampling, although undocumented immune exposures were probable. Worth noting for this clone: The antigen is undetermined.

Primers: 60 Vbeta forward and 13 Jbeta reverse. TCRdb keeps only in-frame clones here, not all; method: immunoSEQ multiplex PCR. Of roughly 120,000 clones listed, about 80% are singletons. This CDR3 has 15 amino acids. CDR1 MGHRA and CDR2 YSYEKL come from the germline V gene. The ends lost 0 bases at V and 3 bases at J; junction bases unmatched: 1. This sequence was found in an older woman in good health and CMV-seropositive. The chain links TRBV4-1 to TRBJ2-1, with 8 bases fitting TRBD2. Sequenced material: PBMCs. This chain's CDR3 is CASSQELADYNEQFF. The DNA of the CDR3 is TGCGCCAGCAGCCAAGAACTAGCGGACTACAATGAGCAGTTCTTC.